The source of this TCR beta chain is a study of T cell responses to AZD1222 COVID-19 vaccine. Trimming removed 7 bases from V and 6 bases from J; junction bases left unmatched: 6. This CDR3 region has 13 residues. Study-level results: Females made up more of the donors, who were largely white British, and clonal diversity may have come out too low.

To note about this clone: Antigen specificity is unknown.

The assay was immunoSEQ multiplex PCR, and TCRdb's table has in-frame clones only and misses some. Of more than 80,000 clones in the sample, roughly 90% were seen once. This TCR derives from an adult in good health. V gene TRBV12-3 or TRBV12-4 combines with J gene TRBJ2-1; 7 bases agree with TRBD2. Sample: peripheral blood, taken on day 0 of AZD1222 vaccination. The CDR3 nucleotides read TGTGCCAGCAAGTCTAGCGGATTCAATGAGCAGTTCTTC. Translated: CASKSSGFNEQFF.